The 17 T cell receptor beta chains reported below all come from one sample, sequenced in a study of T cell responses to AZD1222 COVID-19 vaccine. Measured with immunoSEQ multiplex PCR; TCRdb has only the in-frame clones, and not every one. The sample holds 150,000 to 180,000 clones, roughly 90% seen once. The material sequenced was peripheral blood, taken on day 0 of AZD1222 vaccination. These receptors all stem from an adult in good health.

The V gene is TRBV4-2, the J gene TRBJ1-5; TRBD1 might be the D (5 bases). This CDR3 spans 15 amino acids. The V end lost 0 bases, the J end lost 5 bases, and 11 bases lay between the germline ends. Germline V CDR1 and CDR2: LGHNA, YNFKEQ. The CDR3 is CASSQDGSRDQPQHF. The CDR3, as DNA: TGTGCCAGCAGCCAAGATGGTAGCAGGGATCAGCCCCAGCATTTT.

The chain couples TRBV18 to TRBJ1-1; D ambiguous. Per germline, CDR1 KGHSH and CDR2 LQKENI. CDR3 size: 14 residues. V lost 0 bases and J 10 bases, leaving 15 bases between the germline ends. The CDR3 loop is CASSPPVVTSGAFF. In DNA, the CDR3 is TGTGCCAGCTCACCACCCGTAGTAACCTCTGGAGCTTTCTTT.

The chain links TRBV28 to TRBJ1-5, with a possible D match to TRBD1 (5 bases). The V end was cut by 6 bases, the J end by 2 bases, with 17 bases between. CDR1 MDHEN and CDR2 SYDVKM come from the germline V gene. The length of the CDR3 is 16 residues. Here the CDR3 reads CASRPYRYRGNQPQHF. In nucleotides, the CDR3 is TGTGCCAGCAGGCCCTACAGGTATCGAGGCAATCAGCCCCAGCATTTT.

The rearrangement uses TRBV30 and TRBJ1-2; no clear D gene. V gave up 4 bases and J gave up 4 bases, with 13 bases separating them. The CDR3 runs to 13 residues. The germline CDR1 and CDR2 sequences are GTSNPN and SVGIG (reference sequence). In DNA, the CDR3 is TGTGCCTGGACAGGTGGGGAGGGCTATGGCTACACCTTC. Amino acid sequence: CAWTGGEGYGYTF.

A remark on this clone: It is likely a read error, because the conserved phenylalanine at the end of the CDR3 is missing. The DNA is left out, because the CDR3 cannot be placed on it with certainty; the CDR3 is given as TCRdb lists it. The gene calls are TRBV21-1 and TRBJ1-1. TRBV21-1 is a documented pseudogene. The CDR3 adds up to 9 amino acids, both ends counted. This CDR3 is CASSPQQGR.

This clone was counted a single time. The V call is TRBV28, the J call TRBJ1-5, with unresolved D. V lost 2 bases and J 4 bases, leaving 6 bases between the germline ends. The germline CDR1 and CDR2 sequences are MDHEN and SYDVKM. CDR3 length: 13 residues. The CDR3 here is CASSLTRNQPQHF. CDR3 bases: TGTGCCAGCAGTTTAACGAGAAATCAGCCCCAGCATTTT. The full variable domain, in which reference TRBV28 and TRBJ1-5 provide the parts outside the CDR3, is DVKVTQSSRYLVKRTGEKVFLECVQDMDHENMFWYRQDPGLGLRLIYFSYDVKMKEKGDIPEGYSVSREKKERFSLILESASTNQTSMYLCASSLTRNQPQHFGDGTRLSIL.

This clone was observed a few times. The rearrangement uses TRBV7-2 and TRBJ2-1; TRBD2 agrees at 11 bases. The CDR3 has 18 amino acids. Germline assignment: CDR1 SGHTA and CDR2 FQGNSA. After removal of 1 base from V and 0 bases from J, the junction contained 5 bases not matched to a gene. CDR3 residues: CASSLELAGASSYNEQFF. In nucleotides, the CDR3 is TGTGCCAGCAGCTTAGAACTAGCGGGAGCCAGCTCCTACAATGAGCAGTTCTTC.

The chain carries TRBV9 and TRBJ1-1; unclear D gene. Trimming pared 0 bases from V and 6 bases from J, leaving 9 bases between. The germline CDR1 and CDR2 sequences are SGDLS and YYNGEE. CDR3 size: 13 residues. The CDR3 spells CASSVDIFAEAFF. CDR3 nucleotide sequence: TGTGCCAGCAGCGTAGACATTTTCGCTGAAGCTTTCTTT.

V usage is TRBV5-1 and J usage is TRBJ1-2; D ambiguous. This CDR3 region has 12 residues. Trimming took off 0 bases at V and 8 bases at J, with 8 bases between the two ends. Per the germline V gene, CDR1 is SGHRS and CDR2 is YFSETQ. The CDR3 DNA sequence: TGCGCCAGCAGCTTGGAGCAAGAGGGCTACACCTTC. Translating it yields CASSLEQEGYTF.

This chain joins TRBV19 and TRBJ2-2; D might be TRBD1 or TRBD2, each matching 7 bases. CDR1 LNHDA and CDR2 SQIVND come from the germline V gene (reference sequence). The V end lost 7 bases, the J end lost 3 bases, and 15 bases lay between the germline ends. The CDR3 consists of 15 residues. The CDR3 DNA reads TGTGCCAGTAAAGGGAGGGGGCAGGACACCGGGGAGCTGTTTTTT. Protein sequence: CASKGRGQDTGELFF.

The DNA for the CDR3 is TGTGCCAGCAGCTTGGCCTGGACAGTCGCTGAAAAACTGTTTTTT. Its translation is CASSLAWTVAEKLFF. The chain uses TRBV5-5 and TRBJ1-4, with D perhaps TRBD1 (6 bases). In germline, CDR1 is SGHKS, CDR2 YYEKEE (reference sequence). This CDR3 has 15 amino acids. The V and J ends lost 0 bases and 7 bases respectively, with 13 bases between them. The full variable domain, in which reference TRBV5-5 and TRBJ1-4 provide the parts outside the CDR3, is DAGVTQSPTHLIKTRGQQVTLRCSPISGHKSVSWYQQVLGQGPQFIFQYYEKEERGRGNFPDRFSARQFPNYSSELNVNALLLGDSALYLCASSLAWTVAEKLFFGSGTQLSVL.

The chain is built from TRBV2 and TRBJ2-5, with D uncertain. CDR1 SNHLY and CDR2 FYNNEI come from the germline V gene. V lost 5 bases, J lost 5 bases, and 9 bases lay in between. The CDR3 sequence is 12 residues long. CDR3 DNA sequence: TGTGCCAGCAGTATAGTCTGGGAGACCCAGTACTTC. This translates into CASSIVWETQYF.

In this sample, this clone turned up once. The chain links TRBV19 to TRBJ1-5, with a weak D call TRBD1 (5 bases). V was cut by 9 bases and J by 9 bases, with 15 bases left in between. The CDR3 totals 12 residues. Germline lookup yields CDR1 LNHDA and CDR2 SQIVND (reference sequence). The CDR3 DNA sequence: TGTGCCAGCAGTGGGGGTCCAGGGCCCCAGCATTTT. Its translation: CASSGGPGPQHF.

V usage is TRBV2 and J usage is TRBJ1-6; D call uncertain. CDR1 and CDR2 from the germline V gene are SNHLY and FYNNEI. Between the trimmed V and J ends, which lost 9 bases and 0 bases, there was a span of 21 bases. This CDR3 spans 18 amino acids. This CDR3 reads CASAGSHRFSSYNSPLHF. The CDR3, as DNA: TGTGCCAGTGCGGGGAGCCACCGATTCAGCTCCTATAATTCACCCCTCCACTTT. Full variable domain (outside the CDR3, taken from reference TRBV2 and TRBJ1-6): EPEVTQTPSHQVTQMGQEVILRCVPISNHLYFYWYRQILGQKVEFLVSFYNNEISEKSEIFDDQFSVERPDGSNFTLKIRSTKLEDSAMYFCASAGSHRFSSYNSPLHFGNGTRLTVT.

CDR3 region: CASSLTYNRGDTEAFF. The CDR3 DNA reads TGTGCCAGCAGCTTAACCTACAACCGGGGAGACACTGAAGCTTTCTTT. The chain couples TRBV7-2 to TRBJ1-1, with no clear D. Germline lookup yields CDR1 SGHTA and CDR2 FQGNSA. V dropped 2 bases and J dropped 3 bases, with 16 bases sitting between them. This CDR3 has 16 residues.

The CDR3 nucleotides are TGTGCCAGCAGCCGGCGCAGGGGCTCCAGCACAGATACGCAGTATTTT. This encodes CASSRRRGSSTDTQYF. The chain employs TRBV11-2 and TRBJ2-3; TRBD1 might be the D (6 bases). CDR3 length equals 16 residues. Looked up from germline, CDR1 is SGHAT and CDR2 is FQNNGV. Trimming removed 5 bases at V and 0 bases at J, with 15 bases between.

The gene calls are TRBV5-1 and TRBJ2-5; TRBD2 agrees at 8 bases. This CDR3 region has 18 residues. Germline-derived CDR1 and CDR2 are SGHRS and YFSETQ. Trimming removed 0 bases from V and 4 bases from J; junction bases left unmatched: 14. CDR3 coding DNA: TGCGCCAGCAGCTTGGCCCTCCCGGGGGGGGCCTCCTCAGAGACCCAGTACTTC. It yields the protein CASSLALPGGASSETQYF.